The 14 T cell receptor beta chains presented below share a single source sample, sequenced in a study of PD-1 blockade in mismatch repair-deficient tumors. Data came from immunoSEQ multiplex PCR; TCRdb stores just in-frame clones and leaves some out. Seen here are about 60,000 clones, approximately 90% observed once, and the top ten hold approximately 15%. The sample was peripheral blood, taken 52 weeks after starting pembrolizumab. These receptors came from an adult with mismatch repair-deficient cancer.

This sequence joins TRBV28 and TRBJ2-5, with unresolved D. Germline V gene lookup returns CDR1 MDHEN and CDR2 SYDVKM. Trimming took off 6 bases at V and 5 bases at J, with 4 bases between the two ends. CDR3 length: 10 residues. CDR3 loop: CASRGETQYF. The CDR3 DNA follows: TGTGCCAGCAGAGGGGAGACCCAGTACTTC.

The V call is TRBV28, the J call TRBJ2-7; possibly TRBD1 for D (6 bases). The V and J ends lost 2 bases and 3 bases respectively, with 20 bases between them. The CDR3 loop spans 17 amino acids. CDR1 and CDR2 from the germline V gene are MDHEN and SYDVKM. The CDR3 sequence: CASSLVLRQGLYYEQYF. CDR3 nucleotide sequence: TGTGCCAGCAGTTTAGTGTTGAGGCAGGGGTTATACTACGAGCAGTACTTC.

J is TRBJ2-3 and V is TRBV28; 7 nucleotides line up with TRBD1. Trimming at V came to 5 bases and at J to 5 bases, leaving 10 bases not matched to a gene. This CDR3 is 15 amino acids long. Germline V lookup: CDR1 MDHEN, CDR2 SYDVKM. As DNA, the CDR3 is TGTGCCAGCAGTATGGGACAGCGCCCCGAAGATACGCAGTATTTT. The encoded protein is CASSMGQRPEDTQYF.

V is TRBV9 and J is TRBJ1-1, with D unresolved. CDR3 length: 16 residues. Trimming cost V 4 bases and J 1 base, with 17 bases left between them. Germline lookup yields CDR1 SGDLS and CDR2 YYNGEE. The CDR3 DNA is TGTGCCAGCAGCTTGGAAGGGCGGGGATCGAACACTGAAGCTTTCTTT. Amino acid sequence: CASSLEGRGSNTEAFF.

The rearrangement links TRBV10-3 to TRBJ2-1; the match to TRBD2 covers 15 bases. The CDR3 is 16 residues long. Germline V gene data show CDR1 as ENHRY and CDR2 as SYGVKD. V gave up 2 bases and J gave up 4 bases; unmatched junction bases: 0. CDR3: CAISEGLAGGYNEQFF. DNA of the CDR3: TGTGCCATCAGTGAGGGACTAGCGGGAGGGTACAATGAGCAGTTCTTC.

This clone came up a few times. This sequence joins TRBV5-4 and TRBJ2-4; D assignment may be TRBD1 or TRBD2 (5 bases each). In germline, CDR1 is SGHNT, CDR2 YYREEE (reference sequence). V was trimmed by 0 bases and J by 5 bases, leaving 6 bases between them. The CDR3 spans 13 residues. As DNA, the CDR3 is TGTGCCAGCAGCTTGGTGGGGGAAAACATTCAGTACTTC. It yields the protein CASSLVGENIQYF.

The chain combines TRBV5-1 with TRBJ2-3, with no clear D. The germline gives CDR1 SGHRS, CDR2 YFSETQ. This CDR3 contains 14 residues. Trimming took off 0 bases at V and 10 bases at J, with 15 bases between the two ends. CDR3 protein: CASSLGLPVMAQYF. DNA of the CDR3: TGCGCCAGCAGCTTGGGGCTACCTGTGATGGCGCAGTATTTT.

This chain links TRBV7-2 with TRBJ1-1, with D unresolved. Trimming removed 6 bases at V and 2 bases at J, with 13 bases between. The germline V gene has CDR1 SGHTA and CDR2 FQGNSA. The length of the CDR3 is 14 residues. The CDR3 loop reads CASRRRQGNTEAFF. As DNA, the CDR3 is TGTGCCAGCAGGAGACGACAAGGAAACACTGAAGCTTTCTTT.

The table lists this clone with a few counts. V is TRBV16 and J is TRBJ2-1; D not certain. V lost 4 bases and J 0 bases, leaving 10 bases between the germline ends. This CDR3 is 15 amino acids long. Germline-derived CDR1 and CDR2 are KGHSY and FQNENV. The CDR3 loop is CASSLWLDSYNEQFF. Written as DNA, the CDR3 is TGTGCCAGCAGCCTTTGGCTGGACTCCTACAATGAGCAGTTCTTC.

The chain employs TRBV2 and TRBJ2-1; 11 nucleotides align to TRBD2. The V gene end was trimmed by 7 bases and the J gene end by 0 bases; junction bases not matched to a gene: 2. The CDR3 contains 15 residues. Germline-derived CDR1 and CDR2 are SNHLY and FYNNEI. CDR3 nucleotides: TGTGCCAGCAATGGACTAGCGGGCTCCTACAATGAGCAGTTCTTC. This encodes CASNGLAGSYNEQFF.

This clone showed up just once. V is TRBV7-9 and J is TRBJ1-1; TRBD1 aligns across 8 bases. The CDR3 length is 15 residues. V dropped 1 base and J dropped 6; count of bases not matched to a gene: 7. Germline assignment: CDR1 SEHNR and CDR2 FQNEAQ (reference sequence). Here the CDR3 DNA reads TGTGCCAGCAGCTTAGAGACAGGGGCTAACGCTGAAGCTTTCTTT. Its translation is CASSLETGANAEAFF.

The rearrangement joins TRBV5-4 to TRBJ2-3, with 9 bases that match TRBD1. Per the germline V gene, CDR1 is SGHNT and CDR2 is YYREEE (reference sequence). The CDR3 length is 16 residues. Trimming removed 5 bases from V and 3 bases from J; junction bases left unmatched: 10. The CDR3 nucleotides are TGTGCCAGCAGACACCGGACAGGGGAGAGAACAGATACGCAGTATTTT. Its protein product is CASRHRTGERTDTQYF.

CDR3 region: CASSLEASGSWYEQYF. Written as DNA, the CDR3 is TGTGCCAGCAGCTTAGAGGCTAGCGGGAGCTGGTACGAGCAGTACTTC. The genes are TRBV11-2 and TRBJ2-7; 10 nucleotides agree with TRBD2. The CDR3 has 16 amino acids. CDR1 and CDR2 (germline): SGHAT, FQNNGV. After removal of 0 bases from V and 4 bases from J, the junction contained 6 bases not matched to a gene.

This rearrangement joins TRBV10-1 to TRBJ2-1; the match to TRBD2 covers 11 bases. Losses at the gene ends were 4 bases for V and 3 bases for J; bases not matched to a gene: 5. The CDR3 is made up of 16 amino acids. Per the germline V gene, CDR1 is WNHNN and CDR2 is SYGVQD (reference sequence). The chain's CDR3 is CASSALAGAVYNEQFF. DNA for the CDR3: TGCGCCAGCAGTGCACTAGCGGGAGCCGTCTACAATGAGCAGTTCTTC.